Described below is a single TCR beta chain sequence and its context. TCRdb re-derived calls from the RT-PCR reads in MiXCR, one entry per CDR3 protein. In the table there are some 200,000 distinct CDR3 sequences, less than 45% of which are singletons. This sample is part of a study of patients and donors after allogeneic stem cell transplantation. This sequence originates from a human donor who was either an allogeneic HSCT recipient or a stem cell or donor lymphocyte infusion donor (not recorded which). It is not recorded whose cells these are; they may come from a transplant donor. Sequenced: blood, either unsorted or a sorted T cell fraction (not recorded which).

For the CDR3, the DNA is TGTGCCAGCAGTTTAGTAACGGGGATCGGGAATCAGCCCCAGCATTTT. Translated: CASSLVTGIGNQPQHF. The J gene is TRBJ1-5, the V gene TRBV12-3 or TRBV12-4; D is unresolved. The CDR3 covers 16 residues. Trimming removed 1 base at V and 4 bases at J, with 14 bases between.